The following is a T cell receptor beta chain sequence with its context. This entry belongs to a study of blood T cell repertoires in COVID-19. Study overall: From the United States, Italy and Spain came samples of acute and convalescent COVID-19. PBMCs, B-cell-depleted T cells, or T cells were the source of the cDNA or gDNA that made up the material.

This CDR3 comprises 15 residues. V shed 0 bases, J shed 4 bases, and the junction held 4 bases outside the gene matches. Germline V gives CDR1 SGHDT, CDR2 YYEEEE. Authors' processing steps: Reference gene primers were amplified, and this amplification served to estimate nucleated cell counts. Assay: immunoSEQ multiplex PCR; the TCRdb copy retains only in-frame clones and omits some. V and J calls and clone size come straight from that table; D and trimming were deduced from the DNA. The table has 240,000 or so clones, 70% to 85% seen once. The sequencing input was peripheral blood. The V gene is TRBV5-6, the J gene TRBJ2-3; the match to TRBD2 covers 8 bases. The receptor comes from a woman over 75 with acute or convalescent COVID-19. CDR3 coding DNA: TGTGCCAGCAGCTTGGTCCCGGGGGGGCCAGATACGCAGTATTTT. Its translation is CASSLVPGGPDTQYF.